This TCR beta chain was documented in a study of cytomegalovirus exposure and HLA in healthy donors. Study-wide findings and caveats: Most of the TCR beta V segments (in an earlier analysis) were productive either about 90% or about 30% of the time. Among TCR sequences, most were rare, though some public TCRs appeared in many donors. There were reportedly fewer N-insertions in an Asian-associated ancestry cluster than the approximately 640-donor mean, in a later analysis.

PCR primers comprised 60 Vbeta and 13 Jbeta primers. TCRdb keeps only in-frame clones here, not all; method: immunoSEQ multiplex PCR. The sample shows over 200,000 clones, about four fifths of them seen only once. Details on this clone: What it recognizes is unknown.

V shed 3 bases, J shed 3 bases, and the junction held 0 bases outside the gene matches. The CDR3 consists of 15 residues. Germline values: CDR1 MNHNS, CDR2 SASEGT. This rearrangement joins TRBV6-1 to TRBJ2-1; 12 nucleotides agree with TRBD2. The source of this sequence is a middle-aged woman in good health and CMV-seropositive. Source material: PBMCs. The CDR3 loop is CASSETSGSYNEQFF. In nucleotides, the CDR3 is TGTGCCAGCAGTGAGACTAGCGGGAGCTACAATGAGCAGTTCTTC.